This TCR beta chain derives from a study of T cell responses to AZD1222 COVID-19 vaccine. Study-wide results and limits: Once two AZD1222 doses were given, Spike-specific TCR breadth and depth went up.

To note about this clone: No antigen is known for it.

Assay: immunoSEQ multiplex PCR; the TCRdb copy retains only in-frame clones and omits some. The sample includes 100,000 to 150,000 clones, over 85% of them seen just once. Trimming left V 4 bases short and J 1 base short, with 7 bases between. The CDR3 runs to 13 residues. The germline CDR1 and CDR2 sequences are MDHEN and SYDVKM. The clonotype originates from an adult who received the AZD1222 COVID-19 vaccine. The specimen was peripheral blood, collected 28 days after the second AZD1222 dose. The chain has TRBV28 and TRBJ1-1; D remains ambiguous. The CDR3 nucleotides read TGTGCCAGCAGTTATAGACAGAACACTGAAGCTTTCTTT. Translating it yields CASSYRQNTEAFF. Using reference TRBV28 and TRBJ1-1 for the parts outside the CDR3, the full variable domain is DVKVTQSSRYLVKRTGEKVFLECVQDMDHENMFWYRQDPGLGLRLIYFSYDVKMKEKGDIPEGYSVSREKKERFSLILESASTNQTSMYLCASSYRQNTEAFFGQGTRLTVV.